This T cell receptor beta chain is drawn from a study of Ad26.COV2.S vaccination and SARS-CoV-2 variants. Notes on the study in general: Estimates derived from TCR breadth and depth analyses may have underestimated total T cell responses.

With 4 bases removed from V and 3 bases from J, the gap between germline ends came to 10 bases. This CDR3 comprises 14 residues. CDR1 and CDR2 from the germline V gene are GTSNPN and SVGIG (reference sequence). Concerning this clone: The antigen remains undetermined.

The table came from immunoSEQ multiplex PCR; TCRdb's copy has only in-frame clones and leaves some out. The data hold about 400,000 clones, with around 89% observed a single time. Treatment of the sample: roughly 20 received Ad26.COV2.S at low or high dose, single or two shots; several received placebo; per-sample allocation not given. Sampling happened 63 days after the first vaccine or placebo injection. This chain connects TRBV30 to TRBJ1-6; the D is unclear. Sequences were derived from peripheral blood, sampled in a trial of Ad26.COV2.S vaccine versus placebo. This TCR was recovered from a person aged 18 to 65 who received the Ad26.COV2.S COVID-19 vaccine or a placebo. This chain's CDR3 is CAWTAGDYNSPLHF. The CDR3 DNA is TGTGCCTGGACCGCCGGGGACTATAATTCACCCCTCCACTTT.